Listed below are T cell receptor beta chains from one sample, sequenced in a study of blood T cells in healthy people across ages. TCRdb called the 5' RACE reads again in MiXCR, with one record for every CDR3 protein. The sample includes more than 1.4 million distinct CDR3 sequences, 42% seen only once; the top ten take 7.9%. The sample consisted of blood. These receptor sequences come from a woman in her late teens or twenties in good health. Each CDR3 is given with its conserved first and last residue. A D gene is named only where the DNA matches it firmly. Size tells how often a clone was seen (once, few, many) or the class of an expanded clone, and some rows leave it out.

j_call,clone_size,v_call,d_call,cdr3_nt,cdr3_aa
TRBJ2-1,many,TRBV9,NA,TGTGCCAGCAGCGTAGGGCAGGGTCCCTACAATGAGCAGTTCTTC,CASSVGQGPYNEQFF
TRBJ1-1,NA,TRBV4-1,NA,TGCGCCAGCAGCCAAGCCGTCGGCAGCACTGAAGCTTTCTTT,CASSQAVGSTEAFF
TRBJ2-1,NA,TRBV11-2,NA,TGTGCCAGCAGCCCAACCCGAGTCCCTTACAATGAGCAGTTCTTC,CASSPTRVPYNEQFF
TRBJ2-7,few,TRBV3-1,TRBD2,TGTGCCAGCAGCCACCGGACTAGCGGGAGCTCCTACAATGAGCAGTACTTC,CASSHRTSGSSYNEQYF
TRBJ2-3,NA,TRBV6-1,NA,TGTGCCAGCAGTGAGGAGGGGGGGGGCACAGATACGCAGTATTTT,CASSEEGGGTDTQYF
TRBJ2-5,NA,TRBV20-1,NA,TGCAGTGCTAGAGATCCTCAGGGTCGAGAGACCCAGTACTTC,CSARDPQGRETQYF
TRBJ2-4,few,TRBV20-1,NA,TGCAGTGCTAGAGACCCATCCAAAAACATTCAGTACTTC,CSARDPSKNIQYF
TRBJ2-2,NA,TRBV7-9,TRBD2,TGTTCCAGCAGCTCAACTAGCGGAGTGAACACCGGGGAGCTGTTTTTT,CSSSSTSGVNTGELFF
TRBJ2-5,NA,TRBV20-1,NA,TGCAGTGCTAGAGATGCGGCGGGACTGTACCAAGAGACCCAGTACTTC,CSARDAAGLYQETQYF
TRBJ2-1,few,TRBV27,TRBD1,TGTGCCAGCAGTCTGGGACAGGTTAACTACAATGAGCAGTTCTTC,CASSLGQVNYNEQFF
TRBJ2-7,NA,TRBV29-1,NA,TGCAGCGTTGAGGCAGGATTGTCCTACGAGCAGTACTTC,CSVEAGLSYEQYF
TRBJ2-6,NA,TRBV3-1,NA,TGTGCCAGCAGCCAAGGGATACCTGGGGCCAACGTCCTGACTTTC,CASSQGIPGANVLTF
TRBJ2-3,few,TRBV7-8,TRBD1,TGTGCCAGCAGCCTACCGAGACAGGGGGGCACGGATACGCAGTATTTT,CASSLPRQGGTDTQYF
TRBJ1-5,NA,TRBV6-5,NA,TGTGCCAGCAGCGCCGGATTACAGGGTTTCGGTCAGCCCCAGCATTTT,CASSAGLQGFGQPQHF
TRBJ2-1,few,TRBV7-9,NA,TGTGCCAGCAGTCGAGATCGCGCAATCTACAATGAGCAGTTCTTC,CASSRDRAIYNEQFF
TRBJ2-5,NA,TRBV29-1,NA,TGCAGCGTTGTGCGAGACAATCTGCGCGAGACCCAGTACTTC,CSVVRDNLRETQYF
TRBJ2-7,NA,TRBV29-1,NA,TGCAGCGGTGATCAGGGTGGGGAGCAGTACTTC,CSGDQGGEQYF
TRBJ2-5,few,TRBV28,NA,TGTGCCAGCAGTTTTGGACCCGGCCCGGACCCATCCGGCGAGACCCAGTACTTC,CASSFGPGPDPSGETQYF
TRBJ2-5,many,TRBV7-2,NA,TGTGCCAGCAGCTTAAATGGCGCGCCGTACTTC,CASSLNGAPYF
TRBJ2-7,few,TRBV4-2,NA,TGTGCCAGCAGACTAGACACAGGCGCCTACGAGCAGTACTTC,CASRLDTGAYEQYF